These T cell receptor beta chains were read from a single sample in a study of blood T cell repertoires in COVID-19. TCRdb keeps only in-frame clones here, not all; method: immunoSEQ multiplex PCR. The sample comprises some 180,000 clones, 70% to 90% of which are singletons, and roughly a fifth rests with the top ten. Material for sequencing was peripheral blood. Receptor source: a man aged 55-75 years with active or convalescent COVID-19. Each CDR3 is given with its conserved first and last residue. D genes are given only for firm matches. Clone size, where shown, is once, few, many, or a class for clones that have expanded.

V gene	J gene	clone size	D gene	CDR3 protein	CDR3 DNA
TRBV6-2/TRBV6-3	TRBJ1-5	NA	NA	CASSYGGSYQPQHF	TGTGCCAGCAGTTATGGGGGGTCCTATCAGCCCCAGCATTTT
TRBV2	TRBJ1-2	NA	TRBD1	CASRADRGGGYTF	TGTGCCAGCAGAGCGGACAGGGGCGGTGGCTACACCTTC
TRBV7-3	TRBJ1-5	once	TRBD1	CASSLRSLGQGDQPQHF	TGTGCCAGCAGCTTAAGGTCTCTGGGACAGGGAGATCAGCCCCAGCATTTT
TRBV6-1	TRBJ2-1	NA	NA	CASSEAYYEQFF	TGTGCCAGCAGTGAAGCTTATTATGAGCAGTTCTTC
TRBV10-3	TRBJ2-2	NA	NA	CAISELYTGELFF	TGTGCCATCAGTGAGCTCTACACCGGGGAGCTGTTTTTT
TRBV11-3	TRBJ2-7	NA	NA	CASSLAGAYEQYF	TGTGCCAGCAGCTTAGCGGGGGCCTACGAGCAGTACTTC
TRBV4-2	TRBJ2-7	NA	NA	CASSQASGSYEQYF	TGTGCCAGCAGCCAAGCGAGCGGTTCCTACGAGCAGTACTTC
TRBV10-2	TRBJ1-2	NA	NA	CASSESQARRGGYTF	TGCGCCAGCAGTGAGTCGCAGGCCCGGCGGGGAGGCTACACCTTC
TRBV19	TRBJ1-6	NA	NA	CASSPGRGNSPLHF	TGTGCCAGTAGTCCGGGACGGGGGAATTCACCCCTCCACTTT
TRBV5-4	TRBJ1-4	NA	TRBD1	CASSSWDRENEKLFF	TGTGCCAGCAGCTCCTGGGACAGGGAAAATGAAAAACTGTTTTTT
TRBV9	TRBJ2-7	NA	TRBD1	CASSVTRDSHYEQYF	TGTGCCAGCAGCGTTACGAGGGACAGCCATTACGAGCAGTACTTC
TRBV4-1	TRBJ1-5	NA	NA	CASSQDPGAGAGQPQHF	TGCGCCAGCAGCCAAGATCCAGGAGCAGGGGCCGGACAGCCCCAGCATTTT
TRBV2	TRBJ2-3	NA	TRBD2	CASWSTRGGFTTDTQYF	TGTGCCAGCTGGTCCACCCGCGGGGGGTTCACCACAGATACGCAGTATTTT
TRBV5-1	TRBJ2-5	NA	NA	CASSSGLGYQETQYF	TGCGCCAGCAGCTCCGGACTGGGGTACCAAGAGACCCAGTACTTC
TRBV27	TRBJ2-5	NA	NA	CASSPDPRGETQYF	TGTGCCAGCAGTCCCGACCCAAGGGGAGAGACCCAGTACTTC
TRBV9	TRBJ2-1	NA	TRBD1	CASSPRTGGNNEQFF	TGTGCCAGCAGCCCACGGACAGGGGGAAACAATGAGCAGTTCTTC
TRBV9	TRBJ2-3	NA	NA	CASSAKIEGEQYF	TGTGCCAGCAGCGCGAAAATAGAAGGGGAGCAGTATTTT
TRBV6-1	TRBJ1-1	NA	NA	CASSEAPTALGAFF	TGTGCCAGCAGTGAAGCACCAACAGCTCTTGGGGCTTTCTTT
TRBV7-2	TRBJ2-5	NA	TRBD2	CASSLVTSGGAETQYF	TGTGCCAGCAGCTTAGTAACTAGCGGGGGGGCCGAGACCCAGTACTTC
TRBV5-1	TRBJ2-3	NA	NA	CASSLRDRGTDTQYF	TGCGCCAGCAGCTTGAGAGACAGAGGCACAGATACGCAGTATTTT
TRBV19	TRBJ2-2	NA	NA	CASSISSGIGTGELFF	TGTGCCAGTAGTATCTCGTCAGGGATAGGCACCGGGGAGCTGTTTTTT
TRBV29-1	TRBJ2-7	NA	TRBD1	CSVGQDYYEQYF	TGCAGCGTGGGACAGGACTACTACGAGCAGTACTTC
TRBV4-1	TRBJ1-6	NA	TRBD1	CASSRTDRGLSPLHF	TGCGCCAGCAGCCGCACGGACAGGGGGCTTTCACCCCTCCACTTT
TRBV6-2/TRBV6-3	TRBJ1-2	NA	TRBD1	CASSYTWTGEDGYTF	TGTGCCAGCAGTTACACCTGGACAGGGGAAGATGGCTACACCTTC
TRBV4-1	TRBJ1-3	NA	NA	CASSQGTQTGNTIYF	TGCGCCAGCAGCCAAGGGACACAGACTGGAAACACCATATATTTT
TRBV18	TRBJ1-6	NA	TRBD1	CASSLMDRANSPLHF	TGTGCCAGCTCACTCATGGACAGGGCAAATTCACCCCTCCACTTT
TRBV6-5	TRBJ2-1	NA	NA	CASSSVMNEQFF	TGTGCCAGCAGTTCGGTGATGAATGAGCAGTTCTTC